This paragraph reports one T cell receptor (beta chain). The antigen is not known. The sample comes from a study of OX40 agonist ivuxolimab in advanced cancers. Across the study: Partial response was recorded in three patients: one hepatocellular carcinoma and two cutaneous melanoma cases.

The timepoints at which blood was sampled were baseline, cycle 4 day 1, and cycle 7 day 1. Germline loops: CDR1 SGHRS, CDR2 YFSETQ. The CDR3 loop spans 16 amino acids. V shed 2 bases, J shed 1 base, and the junction held 6 bases outside the gene matches. Measured with immunoSEQ multiplex PCR; TCRdb has only the in-frame clones, and not every one. The sample consists of about 26,000 clones, 79% of them appearing once. General study findings and limits: Both CD4+ and CD8+ T cell populations in blood had undergone clonal expansion by week 6 at 0.1 to 3.0 mg/kg. Antigens targeted by the expanded peripheral T cells were not determined.

Sequencing used CD4+ or CD8+ T cells sorted from blood, obtained in a trial of the OX40 agonist ivuxolimab. The TCR comes from an adult with an advanced solid tumor such as melanoma, head and neck, liver or kidney cancer. The rearrangement links TRBV5-1 to TRBJ1-1, with 9 bases lining up with TRBD1. The CDR3 DNA follows: TGCGCCAGCAGCTTATTAGGACAGGGGACGAACACTGAAGCTTTCTTT. It is translated as CASSLLGQGTNTEAFF.